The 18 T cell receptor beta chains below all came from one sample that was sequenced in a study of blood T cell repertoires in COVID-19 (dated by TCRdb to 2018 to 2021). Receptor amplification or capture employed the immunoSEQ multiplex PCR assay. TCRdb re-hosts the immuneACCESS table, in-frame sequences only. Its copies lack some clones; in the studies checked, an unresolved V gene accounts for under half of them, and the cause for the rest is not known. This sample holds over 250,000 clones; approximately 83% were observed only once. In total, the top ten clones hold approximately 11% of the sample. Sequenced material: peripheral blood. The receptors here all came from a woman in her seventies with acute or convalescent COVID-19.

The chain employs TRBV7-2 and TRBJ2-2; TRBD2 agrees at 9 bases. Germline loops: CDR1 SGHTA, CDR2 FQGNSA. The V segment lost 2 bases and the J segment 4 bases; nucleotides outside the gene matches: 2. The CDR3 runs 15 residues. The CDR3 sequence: CASSLSGGLTGELFF. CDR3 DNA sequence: TGTGCCAGCAGCTTAAGCGGGGGGCTCACCGGGGAGCTGTTTTTT.

CDR3 nucleotides: TGTGCCAGCAGTTCTCTTAATTCACCCCTCCACTTT. Its protein is CASSSLNSPLHF. V gene TRBV12-3 or TRBV12-4 combines with J gene TRBJ1-6; D not certain. The CDR3 consists of 12 residues. V dropped 4 bases and J dropped 6 bases, with 4 bases sitting between them.

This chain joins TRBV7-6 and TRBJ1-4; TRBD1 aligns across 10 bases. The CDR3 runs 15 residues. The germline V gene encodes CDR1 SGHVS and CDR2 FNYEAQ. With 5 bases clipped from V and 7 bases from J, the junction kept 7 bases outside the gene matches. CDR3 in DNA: TGTGCCAGCAGCGCCGGGACAGGGGTCCGTGAAAAACTGTTTTTT. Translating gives CASSAGTGVREKLFF.

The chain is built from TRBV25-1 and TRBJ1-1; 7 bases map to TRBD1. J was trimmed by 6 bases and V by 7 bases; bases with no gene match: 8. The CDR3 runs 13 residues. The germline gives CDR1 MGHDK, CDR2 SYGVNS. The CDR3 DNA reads TGTGCCAGCACCAGGGGGACTAGCGCTGAAGCTTTCTTT. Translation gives CASTRGTSAEAFF.

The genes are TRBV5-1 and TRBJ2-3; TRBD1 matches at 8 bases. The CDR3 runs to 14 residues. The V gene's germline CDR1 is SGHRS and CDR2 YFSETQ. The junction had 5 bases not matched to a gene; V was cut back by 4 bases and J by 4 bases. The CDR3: CASSAYRGADTQYF. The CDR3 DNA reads TGCGCCAGCAGCGCTTACAGGGGGGCAGATACGCAGTATTTT.

The CDR3 sequence: CASSYTWGDDQPQHF. DNA of the CDR3: TGTGCCAGCAGCTACACCTGGGGAGATGACCAGCCCCAGCATTTT. The chain links TRBV6-5 to TRBJ1-5; D is ambiguous. Per the germline V gene, CDR1 is MNHEY and CDR2 is SVGAGI. The CDR3 runs 15 residues. The V gene lost 6 bases and the J gene lost 7 bases, with 19 bases spanning the gap.

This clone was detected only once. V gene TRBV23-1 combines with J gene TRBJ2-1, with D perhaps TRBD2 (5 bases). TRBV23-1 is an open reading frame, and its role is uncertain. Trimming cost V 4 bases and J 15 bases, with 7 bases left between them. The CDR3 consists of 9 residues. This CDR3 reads CASSPRGFF. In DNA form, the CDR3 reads TGCGCCAGCAGTCCTCGGGGGTTCTTC.

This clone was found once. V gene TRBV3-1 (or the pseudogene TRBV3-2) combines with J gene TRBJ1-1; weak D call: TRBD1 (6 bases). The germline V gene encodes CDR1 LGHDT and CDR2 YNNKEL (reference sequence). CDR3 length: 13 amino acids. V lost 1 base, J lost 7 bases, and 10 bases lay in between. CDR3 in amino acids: CASSQATTGEAFF. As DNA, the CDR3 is TGTGCCAGCAGCCAAGCAACGACAGGTGAAGCTTTCTTT.

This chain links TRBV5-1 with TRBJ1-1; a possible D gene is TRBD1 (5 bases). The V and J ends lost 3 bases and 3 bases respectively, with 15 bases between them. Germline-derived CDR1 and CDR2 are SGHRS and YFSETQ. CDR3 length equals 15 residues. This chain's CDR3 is CASSSFLGGDTEAFF. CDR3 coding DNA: TGCGCCAGCAGCTCCTTTTTGGGAGGGGACACTGAAGCTTTCTTT.

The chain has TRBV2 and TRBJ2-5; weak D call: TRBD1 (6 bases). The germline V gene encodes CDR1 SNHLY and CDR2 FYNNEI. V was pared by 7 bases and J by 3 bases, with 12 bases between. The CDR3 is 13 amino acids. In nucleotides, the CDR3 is TGTGCCAGCAACTGGGGGCGAGAAGAGACCCAGTACTTC. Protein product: CASNWGREETQYF.

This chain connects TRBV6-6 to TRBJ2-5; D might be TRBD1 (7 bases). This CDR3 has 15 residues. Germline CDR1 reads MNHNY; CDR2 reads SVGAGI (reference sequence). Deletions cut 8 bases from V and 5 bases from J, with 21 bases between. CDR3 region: CASLDRTTRGETQYF. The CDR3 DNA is TGTGCCAGCTTGGACAGGACTACTCGGGGGGAGACCCAGTACTTC.

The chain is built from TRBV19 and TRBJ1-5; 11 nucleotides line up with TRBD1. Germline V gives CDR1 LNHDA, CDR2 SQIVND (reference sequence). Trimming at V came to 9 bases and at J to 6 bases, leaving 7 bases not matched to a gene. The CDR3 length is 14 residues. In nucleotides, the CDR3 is TGTGCCAGCAAGGACAGGGGGCTTATTCAGCCCCAGCATTTT. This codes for CASKDRGLIQPQHF.

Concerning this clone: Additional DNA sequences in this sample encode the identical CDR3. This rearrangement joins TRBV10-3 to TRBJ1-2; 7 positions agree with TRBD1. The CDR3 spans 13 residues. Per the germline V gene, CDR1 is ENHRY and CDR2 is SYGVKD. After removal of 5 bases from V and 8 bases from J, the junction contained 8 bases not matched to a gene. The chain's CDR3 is CAISTTGAGGYTF. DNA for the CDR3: TGTGCCATCAGTACTACAGGGGCGGGAGGCTACACCTTC.

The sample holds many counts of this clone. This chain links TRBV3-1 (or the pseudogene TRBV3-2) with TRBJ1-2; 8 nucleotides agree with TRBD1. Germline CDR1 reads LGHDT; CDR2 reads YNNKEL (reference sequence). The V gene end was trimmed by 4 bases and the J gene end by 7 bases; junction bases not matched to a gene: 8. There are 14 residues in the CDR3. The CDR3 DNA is TGTGCCAGCAGCCCCGGGACAGGCCCCGCTGGCTACACCTTC. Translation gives CASSPGTGPAGYTF.

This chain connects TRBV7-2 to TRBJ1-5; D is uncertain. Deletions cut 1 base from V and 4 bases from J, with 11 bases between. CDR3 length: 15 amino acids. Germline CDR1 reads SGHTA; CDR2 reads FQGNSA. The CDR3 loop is CASSLDGHQNQPQHF. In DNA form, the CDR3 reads TGTGCCAGCAGCTTAGATGGGCACCAAAATCAGCCCCAGCATTTT.

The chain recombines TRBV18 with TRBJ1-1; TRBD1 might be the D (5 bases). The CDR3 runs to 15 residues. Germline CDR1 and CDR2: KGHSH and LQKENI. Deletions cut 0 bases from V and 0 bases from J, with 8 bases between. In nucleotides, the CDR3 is TGTGCCAGCTCACCACCGGGAGGGGTGAACACTGAAGCTTTCTTT. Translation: CASSPPGGVNTEAFF. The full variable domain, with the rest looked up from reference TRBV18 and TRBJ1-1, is NAGVMQNPRHLVRRRGQEARLRCSPMKGHSHVYWYRQLPEEGLKFMVYLQKENIIDESGMPKERFSAEFPKEGPSILRIQQVVRGDSAAYFCASSPPGGVNTEAFFGQGTRLTVV.

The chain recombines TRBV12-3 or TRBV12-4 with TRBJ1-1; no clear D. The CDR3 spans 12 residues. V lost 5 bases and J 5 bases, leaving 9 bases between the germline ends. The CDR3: CASSQSRTEAFF. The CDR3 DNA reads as TGTGCCAGCAGTCAATCCAGGACTGAAGCTTTCTTT.

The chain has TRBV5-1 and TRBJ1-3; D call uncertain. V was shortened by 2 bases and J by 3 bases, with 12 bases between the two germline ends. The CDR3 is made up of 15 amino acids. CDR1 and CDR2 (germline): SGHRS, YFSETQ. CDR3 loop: CASSFTGSGGNTIYF. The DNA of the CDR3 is TGCGCCAGCAGCTTTACCGGGTCTGGTGGAAACACCATATATTTT.